The 18 T cell receptor beta chains presented below share a single source sample, sequenced in a study of blood T cells in healthy people across ages. For the second PCR, which ran for roughly 6 to 12 cycles, a sample-barcoded 5' primer and a J-beta primer mix were used. One entry per CDR3 protein, called by TCRdb with MiXCR from the 5' RACE reads. The table records around 1,700,000 distinct CDR3 sequences, about 28% of them present only once. The material sequenced was blood. The receptors originated from a woman in her 30s in good health.

The chain links TRBV24-1 to TRBJ2-1; 9 nucleotides line up with TRBD2. This CDR3 is 14 amino acids long. Per the germline V gene, CDR1 is KGHDR and CDR2 is SFDVKD. V trimming: 9 bases; J trimming: 2 bases; junction bases outside the gene matches: 4. The CDR3 DNA reads TGTGCCACCGAGAGCGGGGGGACCTACAATGAGCAGTTCTTC. Translation gives CATESGGTYNEQFF.

This clonotype was recorded at least ten times. The chain links TRBV5-6 to TRBJ2-4, with 10 bases identical to TRBD2. J lost 0 bases, V lost 2 bases, and 2 bases had no gene match. The CDR3 has 16 residues. Germline CDR1 reads SGHDT; CDR2 reads YYEEEE. Here the CDR3 DNA reads TGTGCCAGCAGCTTCTCTAGCGGGGGAGCCAAAAACATTCAGTACTTC. Residues: CASSFSSGGAKNIQYF.

This clonotype showed up just a few times. The J gene is TRBJ2-7, the V gene TRBV15; D remains unclear. V gave up 1 base and J gave up 4 bases, with 14 bases separating them. CDR3 size: 15 residues. Germline V gene sequence: CDR1 LNHNV, CDR2 YYDKDF (reference sequence). CDR3 in DNA: TGTGCCACCAGCAGAGGACGGCTTCTTGAATACGAGCAGTACTTC. Protein sequence: CATSRGRLLEYEQYF.

This clonotype was seen a handful of times. V and J are TRBV5-1 and TRBJ2-4; the D gene is possibly TRBD2 (6 bases). Germline V gives CDR1 SGHRS, CDR2 YFSETQ. Trimming removed 4 bases at V and 13 bases at J, with 21 bases between. The CDR3 runs 14 residues. The CDR3 region has the DNA TGCGCCAGCAGCGTAGGCGAGGGAGGCAGTGAGCAGTACTTC. Translated, it gives CASSVGEGGSEQYF.

This clonotype was observed a few times. This may be a read error, as it is one base from a much larger clone. This sequence joins TRBV29-1 and TRBJ2-1, with D tentatively TRBD1 (5 bases). The J call may be wrong; the DNA end is better matched by TRBJ2-7. The CDR3 consists of 14 residues. Germline V gene lookup returns CDR1 SQVTM and CDR2 ANQGSEA. The CDR3 protein is CSVDKTVSYNEQYF. Here the CDR3 DNA reads TGCAGCGTTGACAAGACAGTCTCCTACAATGAGCAGTACTTC.

This clonotype showed up many times. Here the CDR3 DNA reads TGTGCCAGCAAGTCTAGCGGGAGCCGCGAGCAGTACTTC. Its translation: CASKSSGSREQYF. The chain joins TRBV2 to TRBJ2-7, with 10 bases identical to TRBD2. Trimming removed 7 bases from V and 6 bases from J; junction bases left unmatched: 6. Germline CDR1 SNHLY, CDR2 FYNNEI. CDR3 length: 13 amino acids. The full variable domain, completed using reference TRBV2 and TRBJ2-7, is EPEVTQTPSHQVTQMGQEVILRCVPISNHLYFYWYRQILGQKVEFLVSFYNNEISEKSEIFDDQFSVERPDGSNFTLKIRSTKLEDSAMYFCASKSSGSREQYFGPGTRLTVT.

This clonotype was picked up a small number of times. The chain couples TRBV6-5 to TRBJ2-3; D might be TRBD2 (5 bases). The CDR3 extends over 15 amino acids. Trimming removed 8 bases from V and 0 bases from J, with 15 bases in between. CDR1 is MNHEY and CDR2 is SVGAGI in the germline V gene. This CDR3 is CASALGVPSTDTQYF. DNA for the CDR3: TGTGCCAGCGCACTAGGCGTCCCTAGCACAGATACGCAGTATTTT.

The table lists this clonotype with a few counts. The chain joins TRBV20-1 to TRBJ2-7, with 8 bases aligning to TRBD2. There are 14 residues in the CDR3. V gave up 6 bases and J gave up 2 bases; unmatched junction bases: 9. CDR1 is DFQATT and CDR2 is SNEGSKA in the germline V gene (reference sequence). CDR3 region: CSAPRGGSTYEQYF. The DNA for the CDR3 is TGCAGTGCCCCCCGCGGGGGGAGCACCTACGAGCAGTACTTC.

About this clonotype: A junction end diverges from the germline sequence, so it may reflect a read error. The chain couples TRBV7-9 to TRBJ2-7; no clear D. Germline V gene lookup returns CDR1 SEHNR and CDR2 FQNEAQ (reference sequence). The CDR3 covers 14 residues. The CDR3 region has the DNA TGTACCAGCAGCCCTCGTCTTGGTACCTACGAGCAGTACTTC. As protein: CTSSPRLGTYEQYF.

This clonotype was seen a handful of times. The rearrangement uses TRBV7-2 and TRBJ2-6; D unclear. The CDR3 is made up of 15 amino acids. Looked up from germline, CDR1 is SGHTA and CDR2 is FQGNSA. V gave up 8 bases and J gave up 2 bases, with 13 bases separating them. CDR3: CASGRDFAGANVLTF. CDR3 DNA sequence: TGTGCCAGCGGCCGAGACTTTGCTGGGGCCAACGTCCTGACTTTC.

This clonotype came up many times. The CDR3 reads CASSLADEAFF. In nucleotides, the CDR3 is TGCGCCAGCAGTCTCGCTGATGAAGCTTTCTTT. The chain recombines TRBV5-1 with TRBJ1-1; D not resolved. There are 11 residues in the CDR3. V was cut by 5 bases and J by 7 bases, with 9 bases left in between. Germline values: CDR1 SGHRS, CDR2 YFSETQ.

Many counts were recorded for this clonotype. V and J are TRBV28 and TRBJ2-7; D is undetermined. Per the germline V gene, CDR1 is MDHEN and CDR2 is SYDVKM. This CDR3 is built from 17 residues. V shed 3 bases and J shed 2 bases, with 20 bases lying between them. The CDR3 spells CASSFGVGLLIPYEQYF. The CDR3 DNA reads TGTGCCAGCAGTTTCGGAGTGGGATTACTCATCCCCTACGAGCAGTACTTC.

Remarks on this clonotype: Sequence at one end of the junction differs from germline and may be a read error. CDR3 region: CAGSSRGGNEQFF. In DNA form, the CDR3 reads TGTGCCGGCAGCTCCCGGGGTGGCAATGAGCAGTTCTTC. The chain carries TRBV9 and TRBJ2-1; D perhaps matches TRBD2 (5 bases). The CDR3 contains 13 residues. Germline V gene sequence: CDR1 SGDLS, CDR2 YYNGEE.

The sample holds a few counts of this clonotype. The chain combines TRBV6-2 or TRBV6-3 with TRBJ2-1, with TRBD2 matching over 8 bases. Unmatched junction bases numbered 12, after V lost 0 bases and J lost 5 bases. CDR1 and CDR2 (germline): MNHEY, SVGEGT. The CDR3 contains 18 residues. CDR3 residues: CASSYSVVSGGQHNEQFF. DNA of the CDR3: TGTGCCAGCAGTTACTCTGTGGTAAGCGGGGGACAACACAATGAGCAGTTCTTC.

This clonotype occurred a few times. The chain carries TRBV30 and TRBJ2-1; D is uncertain. The germline V gene has CDR1 GTSNPN and CDR2 SVGIG (reference sequence). Trimming took 0 bases from V and 4 from J, leaving 10 bases between them. There are 14 residues in the CDR3. The CDR3 loop reads CAWSVRQTYNEQFF. The CDR3 DNA follows: TGTGCCTGGAGTGTACGTCAGACATACAATGAGCAGTTCTTC.

This clonotype has at least ten counts. The gene calls are TRBV3-1 and TRBJ1-4, with 10 bases lining up with TRBD1. V was clipped by 8 bases and J by 8 bases; unmatched bases: 5. Germline values: CDR1 LGHDT, CDR2 YNNKEL (reference sequence). This CDR3 contains 13 residues. This chain's CDR3 is CASGRGQGEKLFF. As DNA, the CDR3 is TGTGCCAGCGGCCGGGGACAGGGGGAAAAACTGTTTTTT.

This clonotype was observed at least ten times. This rearrangement joins TRBV5-6 to TRBJ2-7, with 8 bases identical to TRBD1. With 4 bases clipped from V and 0 bases from J, the junction kept 9 bases outside the gene matches. In germline, CDR1 is SGHDT, CDR2 YYEEEE. The CDR3 is made up of 16 amino acids. The CDR3 spells CASSLGTGDASYEQYF. As DNA, the CDR3 is TGTGCCAGCAGCCTGGGGACAGGCGATGCCTCCTACGAGCAGTACTTC.

This clonotype has a handful of counts. This rearrangement joins TRBV28 to TRBJ1-2, with a weak D call TRBD1 (5 bases). V was trimmed by 4 bases and J by 2 bases, leaving 17 bases between them. Germline values: CDR1 MDHEN, CDR2 SYDVKM. The CDR3 sequence is 16 residues long. This chain's CDR3 is CASSYKVGTGNYGYTF. The CDR3 region has the DNA TGTGCCAGCAGTTATAAGGTCGGGACGGGGAACTATGGCTACACCTTC.